These 9 T cell receptor beta chains share one sample of origin, sequenced in a study of CD8+ T cells in alopecia areata (dated by TCRdb to 2016 to 2018). Library method: the immunoSEQ multiplex PCR assay. For TCR sequencing, RNA was extracted from every sample and reverse transcribed into cDNA to serve as template. Held by TCRdb, this immuneACCESS table contains in-frame sequences only and omits some clones. Under half of the omission traces to an unresolved V gene where checked; the cause of the rest is unknown. The sample data list 150,000 or so clones, and around 57% of these were observed just once. Clones ranked in the top ten supply 4.8% of the sample. The specimen was CD4+ T cells sorted from blood. These receptors all come from a human donor in good health.

The chain employs TRBV29-1 and TRBJ2-7; no definite D call. Looked up from germline, CDR1 is SQVTM and CDR2 is ANQGSEA. Trimming left V 5 bases short and J 4 bases short, with 9 bases between. CDR3 length equals 11 residues. CDR3 protein: CSVWTVYEQYF. Here the CDR3 DNA reads TGCAGCGTTTGGACCGTTTACGAGCAGTACTTC.

J is TRBJ2-5 and V is TRBV6-1, with D uncertain. Germline values: CDR1 MNHNS, CDR2 SASEGT. V shed 2 bases and J shed 2 bases, with 0 bases lying between them. The CDR3 runs to 11 residues. As DNA, the CDR3 is TGTGCCAGCAGTGAACAAGAGACCCAGTACTTC. Encoded protein: CASSEQETQYF.

The chain links TRBV2 to TRBJ1-5; 8 nucleotides match TRBD1. CDR3 length equals 15 residues. Per germline, CDR1 SNHLY and CDR2 FYNNEI. J lost 0 bases, V lost 8 bases, and 6 bases had no gene match. CDR3 amino acids: CASGQGSYSNQPQHF. CDR3 sequence (DNA): TGTGCCAGCGGACAGGGCTCTTATAGCAATCAGCCCCAGCATTTT.

This clone is a singleton in its sample. The rearrangement uses TRBV19 and TRBJ1-5, with TRBD1 as a possible D gene (5 bases). Trimming left V 8 bases short and J 2 bases short, with 13 bases between. This CDR3 region has 14 residues. The germline CDR1 and CDR2 sequences are LNHDA and SQIVND (reference sequence). CDR3 sequence: CASLPGPGNQPQHF. CDR3 coding DNA: TGTGCCAGTCTTCCGGGGCCTGGCAATCAGCCCCAGCATTTT.

With respect to this clone: Other DNA sequences from this sample encode an identical CDR3 as well. The V and J genes are TRBV7-8 and TRBJ2-3, with D uncertain. The germline gives CDR1 SGHVS, CDR2 FQNEAQ. The CDR3 contains 14 residues. Trimming took 5 bases from V and 0 from J, leaving 9 bases between them. CDR3 bases: TGTGCCAGCAGCCCAGGCCCTAGCACAGATACGCAGTATTTT. It is translated as CASSPGPSTDTQYF.

The chain has TRBV6-5 and TRBJ1-4; D is unclear. There are 15 residues in the CDR3. Germline CDR1 MNHEY, CDR2 SVGAGI. V lost 6 bases to trimming and J lost 3 bases, with 14 bases between them. CDR3 in amino acids: CASRHKGGPNEKLFF. The CDR3 coding sequence is TGTGCCAGCAGACATAAGGGAGGGCCTAATGAAAAACTGTTTTTT.

CDR3: CASSSTGSYGYTF. The CDR3 DNA reads as TGTGCCAGCAGTAGCACAGGGAGCTATGGCTACACCTTC. The chain links TRBV6-5 to TRBJ1-2, with D perhaps TRBD1 (6 bases). The V and J ends lost 5 bases and 4 bases respectively, with 11 bases between them. The CDR3 has 13 residues. Per germline, CDR1 MNHEY and CDR2 SVGAGI.

The chain employs TRBV29-1 and TRBJ2-1; D not certain. The CDR3 extends over 12 amino acids. CDR1 SQVTM and CDR2 ANQGSEA come from the germline V gene. Trimming took off 3 bases at V and 13 bases at J, with 16 bases between the two ends. The CDR3 nucleotides read TGCAGCGTTGAGGGTTCCGGCCCCAAACAGTTCTTC. This translates into CSVEGSGPKQFF.

This chain joins TRBV18 and TRBJ1-2; 7 positions match TRBD1. This CDR3 is 14 amino acids long. Germline-derived CDR1 and CDR2 are KGHSH and LQKENI. Unmatched junction bases numbered 3, after V lost 3 bases and J lost 2 bases. The CDR3 here is CASSPGTDNYGYTF. DNA of the CDR3: TGTGCCAGCTCACCTGGGACAGACAACTATGGCTACACCTTC.